This T cell receptor (beta chain) was identified in a study of shared clonotypes between healthy human individuals. For the study at large: CD4 naive and CD4 memory each took three plates per donor, while CD8 naive took two and CD8 memory one. Overall study results and limits: Exclusively blood specimens were collected; tissue repertoires likely differ. Shared clonotypes across all four donors exceeded non-shared ones in generation probability.

Trimming pared 6 bases from V and 4 bases from J, leaving 15 bases between. Per germline, CDR1 MDHEN and CDR2 SYDVKM. The CDR3 spans 14 residues. An even split of each subset's genomic DNA across several immunoSEQ plates was performed. Assay: immunoSEQ multiplex PCR; the TCRdb copy retains only in-frame clones and omits some. Seen here are about 2,500,000 clones, 90% to 95% observed once, and the top ten hold more than 0.12%. On this clone itself: What it binds is unknown.

This TCR was recovered from a man younger than 35 in good health. Sequenced: naive CD4+ T cells sorted from blood. The sample's subset: CD45RA+ positively selected. The chain employs TRBV28 and TRBJ2-5; D might be TRBD1 or TRBD2, each matching 6 bases. The CDR3, as DNA: TGTGCCAGCAGGGCCCGCGGAGGGGGAGAGACCCAGTACTTC. Its protein is CASRARGGGETQYF.